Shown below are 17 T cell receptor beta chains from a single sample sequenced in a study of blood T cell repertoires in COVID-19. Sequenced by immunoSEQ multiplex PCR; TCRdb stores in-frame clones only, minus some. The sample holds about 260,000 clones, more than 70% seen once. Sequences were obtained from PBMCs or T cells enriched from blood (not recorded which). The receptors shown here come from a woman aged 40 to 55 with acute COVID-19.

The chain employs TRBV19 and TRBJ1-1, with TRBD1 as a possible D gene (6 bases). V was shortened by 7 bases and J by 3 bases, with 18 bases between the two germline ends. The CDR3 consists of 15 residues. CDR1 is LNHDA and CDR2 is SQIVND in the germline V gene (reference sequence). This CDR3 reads CASTSGGRADTEAFF. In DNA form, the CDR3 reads TGTGCCAGTACCAGTGGGGGCCGGGCGGACACTGAAGCTTTCTTT.

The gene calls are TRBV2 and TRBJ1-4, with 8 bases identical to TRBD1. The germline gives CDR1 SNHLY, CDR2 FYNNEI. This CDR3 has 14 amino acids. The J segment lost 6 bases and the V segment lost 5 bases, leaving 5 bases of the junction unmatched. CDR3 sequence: CASSSRDRHEKLFF. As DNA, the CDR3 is TGTGCCAGCAGTAGCCGGGACAGGCATGAAAAACTGTTTTTT. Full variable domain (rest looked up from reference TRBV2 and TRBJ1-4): EPEVTQTPSHQVTQMGQEVILRCVPISNHLYFYWYRQILGQKVEFLVSFYNNEISEKSEIFDDQFSVERPDGSNFTLKIRSTKLEDSAMYFCASSSRDRHEKLFFGSGTQLSVL.

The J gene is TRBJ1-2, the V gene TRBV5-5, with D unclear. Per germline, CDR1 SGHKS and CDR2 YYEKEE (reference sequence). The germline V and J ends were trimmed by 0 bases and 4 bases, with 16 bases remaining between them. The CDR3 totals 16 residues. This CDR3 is CASSLEWSSGVYGYTF. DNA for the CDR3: TGTGCCAGCAGCTTGGAGTGGTCGTCGGGTGTCTATGGCTACACCTTC.

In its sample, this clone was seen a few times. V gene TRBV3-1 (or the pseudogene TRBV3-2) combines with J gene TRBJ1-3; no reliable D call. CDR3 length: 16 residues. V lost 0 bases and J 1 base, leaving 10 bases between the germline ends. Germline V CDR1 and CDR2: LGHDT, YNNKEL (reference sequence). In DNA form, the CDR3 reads TGTGCCAGCAGCCAAGATAGTACGAGTTCTGGAAACACCATATATTTT. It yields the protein CASSQDSTSSGNTIYF.

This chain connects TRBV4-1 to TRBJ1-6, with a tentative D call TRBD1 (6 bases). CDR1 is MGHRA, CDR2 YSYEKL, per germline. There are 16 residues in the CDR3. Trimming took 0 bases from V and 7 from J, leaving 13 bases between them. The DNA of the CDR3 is TGCGCCAGCAGCCAAGACCATCAGGGGTGGAATTCACCCCTCCACTTT. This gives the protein CASSQDHQGWNSPLHF.

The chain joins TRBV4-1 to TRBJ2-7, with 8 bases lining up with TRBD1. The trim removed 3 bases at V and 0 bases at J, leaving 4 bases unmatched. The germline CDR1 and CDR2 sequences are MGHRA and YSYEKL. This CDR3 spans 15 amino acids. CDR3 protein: CASSHRTGNSYEQYV. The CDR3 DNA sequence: TGCGCCAGCAGCCATCGGACAGGGAACTCCTACGAGCAGTACGTC.

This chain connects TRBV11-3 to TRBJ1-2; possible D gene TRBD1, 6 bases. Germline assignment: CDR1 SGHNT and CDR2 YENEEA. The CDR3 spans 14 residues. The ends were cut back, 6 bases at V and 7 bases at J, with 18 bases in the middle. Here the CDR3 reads CASSPARGAGGYTF. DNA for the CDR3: TGTGCCAGCAGTCCCGCTCGGGGGGCGGGTGGCTACACCTTC. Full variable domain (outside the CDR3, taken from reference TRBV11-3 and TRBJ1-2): EAGVVQSPRYKIIEKKQPVAFWCNPISGHNTLYWYLQNLGQGPELLIRYENEEAVDDSQLPKDRFSAERLKGVDSTLKIQPAELGDSAVYLCASSPARGAGGYTFGSGTRLTVV.

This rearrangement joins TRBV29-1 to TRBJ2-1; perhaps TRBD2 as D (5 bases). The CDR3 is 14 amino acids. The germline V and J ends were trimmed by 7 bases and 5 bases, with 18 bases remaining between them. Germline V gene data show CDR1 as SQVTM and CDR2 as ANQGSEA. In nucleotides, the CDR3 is TGCAGCGCTAGCAACTACCCAATACACAATGAGCAGTTCTTC. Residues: CSASNYPIHNEQFF.

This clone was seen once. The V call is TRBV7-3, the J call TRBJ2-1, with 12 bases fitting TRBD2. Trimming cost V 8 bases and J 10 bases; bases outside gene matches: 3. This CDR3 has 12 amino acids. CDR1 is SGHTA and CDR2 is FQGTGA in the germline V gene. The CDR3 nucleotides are TGTGCCAGCGCCCTAGCGGGAGGGGAGCAGTTCTTC. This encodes CASALAGGEQFF.

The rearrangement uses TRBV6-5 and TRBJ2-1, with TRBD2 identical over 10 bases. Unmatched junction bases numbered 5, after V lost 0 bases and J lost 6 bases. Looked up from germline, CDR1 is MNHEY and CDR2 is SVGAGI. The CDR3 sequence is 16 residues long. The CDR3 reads CASSYSKLAGVNEQFF. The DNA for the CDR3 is TGTGCCAGCAGTTACTCTAAGCTAGCGGGGGTCAATGAGCAGTTCTTC.

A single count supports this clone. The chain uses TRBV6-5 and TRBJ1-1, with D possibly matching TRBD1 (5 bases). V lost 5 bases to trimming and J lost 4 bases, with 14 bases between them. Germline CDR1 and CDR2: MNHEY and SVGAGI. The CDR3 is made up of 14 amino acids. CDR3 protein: CASSRAGGTTEAFF. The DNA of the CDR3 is TGTGCCAGCAGTCGGGCAGGAGGGACCACTGAAGCTTTCTTT.

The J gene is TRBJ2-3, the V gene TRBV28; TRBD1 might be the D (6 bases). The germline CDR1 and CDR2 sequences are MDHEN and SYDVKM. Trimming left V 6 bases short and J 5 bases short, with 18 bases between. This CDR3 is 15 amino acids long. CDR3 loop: CASRPMGAGVDTQYF. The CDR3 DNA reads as TGTGCCAGCAGGCCCATGGGGGCCGGGGTAGATACGCAGTATTTT.

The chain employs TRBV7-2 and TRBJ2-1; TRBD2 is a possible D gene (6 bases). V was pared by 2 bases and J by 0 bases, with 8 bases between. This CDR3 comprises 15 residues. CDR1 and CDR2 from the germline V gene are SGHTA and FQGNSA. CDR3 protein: CASSLIADSYNEQFF. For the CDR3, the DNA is TGTGCCAGCAGCTTAATAGCGGACTCCTACAATGAGCAGTTCTTC.

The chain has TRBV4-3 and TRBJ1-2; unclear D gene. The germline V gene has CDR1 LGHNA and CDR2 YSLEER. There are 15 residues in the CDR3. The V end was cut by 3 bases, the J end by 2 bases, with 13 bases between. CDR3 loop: CASSHVGRGNYGYTF. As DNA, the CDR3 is TGCGCCAGCAGCCATGTCGGTCGCGGGAACTATGGCTACACCTTC.

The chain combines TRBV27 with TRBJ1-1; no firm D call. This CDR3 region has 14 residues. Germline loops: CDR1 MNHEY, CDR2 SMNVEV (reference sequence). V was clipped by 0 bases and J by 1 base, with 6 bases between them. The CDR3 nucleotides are TGTGCCAGCAGTTTATCGTGGGCGAACACTGAAGCTTTCTTT. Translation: CASSLSWANTEAFF.

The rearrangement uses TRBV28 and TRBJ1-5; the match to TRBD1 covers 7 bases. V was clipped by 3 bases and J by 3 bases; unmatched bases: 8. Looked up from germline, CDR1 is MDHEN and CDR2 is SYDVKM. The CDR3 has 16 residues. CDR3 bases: TGTGCCAGCAGTTTGGTCACAGGGGTTTCCAATCAGCCCCAGCATTTT. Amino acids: CASSLVTGVSNQPQHF.

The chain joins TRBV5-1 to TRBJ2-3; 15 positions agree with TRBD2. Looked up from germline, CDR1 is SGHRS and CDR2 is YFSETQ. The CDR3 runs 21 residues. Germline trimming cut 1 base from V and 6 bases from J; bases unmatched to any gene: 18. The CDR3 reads CASSLLDFPGLAGGGIDTQYF. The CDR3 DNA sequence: TGCGCCAGCAGCTTGCTAGACTTTCCGGGACTAGCGGGAGGAGGTATTGATACGCAGTATTTT.